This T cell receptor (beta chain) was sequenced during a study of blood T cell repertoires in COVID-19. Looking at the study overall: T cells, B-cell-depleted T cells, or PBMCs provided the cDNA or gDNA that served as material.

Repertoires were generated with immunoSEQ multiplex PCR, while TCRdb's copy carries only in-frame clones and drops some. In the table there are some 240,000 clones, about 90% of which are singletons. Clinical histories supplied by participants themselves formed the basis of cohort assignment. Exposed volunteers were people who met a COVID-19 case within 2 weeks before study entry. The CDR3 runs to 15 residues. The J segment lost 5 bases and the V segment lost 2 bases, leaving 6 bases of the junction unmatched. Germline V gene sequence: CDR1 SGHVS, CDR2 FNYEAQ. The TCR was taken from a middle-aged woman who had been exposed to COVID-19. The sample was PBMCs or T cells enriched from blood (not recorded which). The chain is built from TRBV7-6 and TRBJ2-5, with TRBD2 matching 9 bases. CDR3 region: CASSLQIAGVETQYF. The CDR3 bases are TGTGCCAGCAGCTTACAGATAGCGGGGGTGGAGACCCAGTACTTC. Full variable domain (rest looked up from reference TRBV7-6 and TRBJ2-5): GAGVSQSPRYKVTKRGQDVALRCDPISGHVSLYWYRQALGQGPEFLTYFNYEAQQDKSGLPNDRFSAERPEGSISTLTIQRTEQRDSAMYRCASSLQIAGVETQYFGPGTRLLVL.